This TCR beta chain was sequenced during a study of blood T cell repertoires in COVID-19. Original data processing: Nucleated cell counts were estimated from reference gene primer amplification. Assay used: immunoSEQ multiplex PCR; TCRdb lists only in-frame clones, some missing. Clonal size and the V and J genes are those of that table, whereas D and trimming came from the DNA. The sample carries 300,000 to 450,000 clones, 85% recorded once. Germline assignment: CDR1 SGHAT and CDR2 FQNNGV. The ends were cut back, 5 bases at V and 4 bases at J, with 14 bases in the middle. CDR3 length: 15 amino acids. The sequence came from a woman aged 18-30 years with acute or convalescent COVID-19. The chain recombines TRBV11-2 with TRBJ1-4, with a possible D match to TRBD1 (5 bases). Source material: peripheral blood. CDR3: CASSPLWGLNEKLFF. Here the CDR3 DNA reads TGTGCCAGCAGCCCGCTCTGGGGCCTTAATGAAAAACTGTTTTTT.